The sequence of this TCR beta chain was determined in a study of Ad26.COV2.S vaccination and SARS-CoV-2 variants. Worth noting for this clone: Its antigen is unknown.

V lost 4 bases to trimming and J lost 7 bases; unmatched junction nucleotides: 9. CDR1 SEHNR and CDR2 FQNEAQ come from the germline V gene (reference sequence). The length of the CDR3 is 16 residues. Stated treatment: 15 to 20 received Ad26.COV2.S at low or high dose, single or two shots; five or six received placebo; per-sample allocation not given. The samples date from day 63 after the first vaccine or placebo injection. Produced via immunoSEQ multiplex PCR; TCRdb's table is partial and in-frame only. This sample carries approximately 500,000 clones, roughly 85% of them seen once, and the ten largest clones take about 13%. Findings and limits, study-wide: A substantial breadth of spike-specific CD8+ and CD4+ T cell responses after vaccination has been reported. Recipients given vaccine exceeded placebo recipients in spike-specific TCR breadth.

The origin of this receptor is a person aged 18 to 59 who received the Ad26.COV2.S COVID-19 vaccine or a placebo. The chain uses TRBV7-9 and TRBJ1-6, with 8 nucleotides matching TRBD1. The sample was peripheral blood, taken in a trial of Ad26.COV2.S vaccine versus placebo. CDR3 in DNA: TGTGCCAGCAGCTCAACCGGACAGGGAATCAATTCACCCCTCCACTTT. Translated: CASSSTGQGINSPLHF.